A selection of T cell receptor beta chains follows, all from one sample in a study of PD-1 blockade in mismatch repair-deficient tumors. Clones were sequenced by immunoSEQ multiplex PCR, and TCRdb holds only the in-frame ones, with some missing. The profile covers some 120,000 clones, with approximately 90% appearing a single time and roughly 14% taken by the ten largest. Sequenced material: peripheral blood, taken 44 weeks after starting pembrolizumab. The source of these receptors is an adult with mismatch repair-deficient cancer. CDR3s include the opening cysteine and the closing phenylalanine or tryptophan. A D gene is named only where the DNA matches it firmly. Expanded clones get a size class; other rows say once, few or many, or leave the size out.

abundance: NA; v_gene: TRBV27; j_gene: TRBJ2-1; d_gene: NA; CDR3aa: CASSLKAVLHNEQFF; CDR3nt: TGTGCCAGCAGTTTAAAAGCGGTTCTCCACAATGAGCAGTTCTTC
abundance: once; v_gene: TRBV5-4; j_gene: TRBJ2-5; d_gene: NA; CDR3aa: CASSFPPYQETQYF; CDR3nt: TGTGCCAGCAGCTTTCCACCGTACCAAGAGACCCAGTACTTC
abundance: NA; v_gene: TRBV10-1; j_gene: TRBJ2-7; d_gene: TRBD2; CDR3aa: CASSSCYSGRLYEQYF; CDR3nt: TGCGCCAGCAGTTCTTGTTATAGCGGGAGATTATACGAGCAGTACTTC
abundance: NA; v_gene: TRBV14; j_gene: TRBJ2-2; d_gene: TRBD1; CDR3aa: CASSLTRDSSTGELFF; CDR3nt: TGTGCCAGCAGCCTGACCCGGGACAGTTCTACCGGGGAGCTGTTTTTT
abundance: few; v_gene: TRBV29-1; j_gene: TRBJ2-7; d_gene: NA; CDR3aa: CSVDDFSLGEQYF; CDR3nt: TGCAGCGTTGATGACTTCTCCCTTGGGGAGCAGTACTTC
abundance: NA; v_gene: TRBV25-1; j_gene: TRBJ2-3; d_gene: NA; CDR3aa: CASSESALTDTQYF; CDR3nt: TGTGCCAGCAGTGAATCTGCACTCACAGATACGCAGTATTTT
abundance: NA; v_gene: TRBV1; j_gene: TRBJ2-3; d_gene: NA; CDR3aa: CTSSRDTGAPQDSDTQYF; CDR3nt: TGCACCAGCAGCCGCGACACGGGAGCCCCCCAGGACTCAGATACGCAGTATTTT
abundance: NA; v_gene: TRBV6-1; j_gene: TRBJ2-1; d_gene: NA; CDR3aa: CASSLRGDEQFF; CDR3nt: TGTGCCAGCAGCCTCAGGGGGGATGAGCAGTTCTTC
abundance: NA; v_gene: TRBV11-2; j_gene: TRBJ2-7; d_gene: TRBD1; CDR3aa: CASSSGTGPYEQYF; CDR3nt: TGTGCCAGCAGCTCCGGGACAGGGCCCTACGAGCAGTACTTC
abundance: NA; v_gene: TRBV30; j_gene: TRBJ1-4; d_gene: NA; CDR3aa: CAWEDSSNEKLFF; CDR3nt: TGTGCCTGGGAGGACAGCTCTAATGAAAAACTGTTTTTT
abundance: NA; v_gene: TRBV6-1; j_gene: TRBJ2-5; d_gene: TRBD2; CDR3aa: CASSEWGLAGLQETQYF; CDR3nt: TGTGCCAGCAGTGAATGGGGACTAGCGGGTTTACAAGAGACCCAGTACTTC
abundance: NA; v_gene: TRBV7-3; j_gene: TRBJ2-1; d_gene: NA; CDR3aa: CASSPKAGYLYEQFF; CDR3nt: TGTGCCAGCAGCCCAAAGGCAGGGTACCTCTATGAGCAGTTCTTC
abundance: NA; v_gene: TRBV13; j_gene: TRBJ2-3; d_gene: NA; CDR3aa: CASSLRGGTDTQYF; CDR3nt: TGTGCCAGCAGCTTGAGGGGGGGCACAGATACGCAGTATTTT
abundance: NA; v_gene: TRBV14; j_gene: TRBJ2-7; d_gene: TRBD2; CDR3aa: CASSSLQRETHEQYF; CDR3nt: TGTGCCAGCAGCTCCTTACAGCGGGAGACCCACGAGCAGTACTTC
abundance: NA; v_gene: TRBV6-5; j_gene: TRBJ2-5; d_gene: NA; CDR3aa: CASSDQRETQYF; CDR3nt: TGTGCCAGCAGTGACCAGCGAGAGACCCAGTACTTC
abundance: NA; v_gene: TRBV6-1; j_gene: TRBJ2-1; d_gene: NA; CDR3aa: CAISESRQGGQFF; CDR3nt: TGTGCCATCAGTGAGTCGAGGCAGGGTGGGCAGTTCTTC
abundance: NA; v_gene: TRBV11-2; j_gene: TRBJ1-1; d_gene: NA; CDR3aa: CASSHRPQGPLNTEAFF; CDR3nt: TGTGCCAGCAGCCATCGCCCACAGGGACCACTGAACACTGAAGCTTTCTTT
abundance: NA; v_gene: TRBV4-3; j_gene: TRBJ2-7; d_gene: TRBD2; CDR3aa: CASSQDVSSGSFYEQYF; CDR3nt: TGCGCCAGCAGCCAAGATGTGTCTAGCGGGAGTTTTTACGAGCAGTACTTC
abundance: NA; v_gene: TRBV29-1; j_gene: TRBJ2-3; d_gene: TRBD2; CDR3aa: CSVWRERVDTQYF; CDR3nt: TGCAGCGTCTGGCGGGAGCGGGTAGATACGCAGTATTTT
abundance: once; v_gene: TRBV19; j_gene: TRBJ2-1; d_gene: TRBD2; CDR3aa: CASSMGGSSYNEQFF; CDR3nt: TGTGCCAGTAGTATGGGGGGGAGCTCCTACAATGAGCAGTTCTTC
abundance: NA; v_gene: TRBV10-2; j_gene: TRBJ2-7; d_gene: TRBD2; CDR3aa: CASSGGLAGNYEQYF; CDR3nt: TGCGCCAGCAGTGGGGGACTAGCGGGAAACTACGAGCAGTACTTC
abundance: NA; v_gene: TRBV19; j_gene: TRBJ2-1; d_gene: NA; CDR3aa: CASTPGARTYEQFF; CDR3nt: TGTGCCAGTACCCCAGGTGCTCGGACGTATGAGCAGTTCTTC
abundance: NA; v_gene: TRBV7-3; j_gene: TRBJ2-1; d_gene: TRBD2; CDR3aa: CASSEGTSGNNEQFF; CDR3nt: TGTGCCAGCAGCGAAGGGACTAGCGGGAACAATGAGCAGTTCTTC
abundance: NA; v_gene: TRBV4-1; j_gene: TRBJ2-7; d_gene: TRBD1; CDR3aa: CASSQGQGAAYEQYF; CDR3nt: TGCGCCAGCAGCCAAGGGCAGGGGGCCGCCTACGAGCAGTACTTC
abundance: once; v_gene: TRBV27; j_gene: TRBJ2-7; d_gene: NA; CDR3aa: CASSFGRIYEQYF; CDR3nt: TGTGCCAGCAGTTTTGGGCGGATCTACGAGCAGTACTTC
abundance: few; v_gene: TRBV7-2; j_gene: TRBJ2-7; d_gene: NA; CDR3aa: CASSLIHYEQYF; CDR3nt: TGTGCCAGCAGCCTGATCCACTACGAGCAGTACTTC
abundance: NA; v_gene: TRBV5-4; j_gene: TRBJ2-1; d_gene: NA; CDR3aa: CASSSDRYNEQFF; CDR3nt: TGTGCCAGCAGCTCGGACAGATACAATGAGCAGTTCTTC
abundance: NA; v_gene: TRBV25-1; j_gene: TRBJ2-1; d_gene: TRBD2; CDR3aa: CASSEDRAGGYNEQFF; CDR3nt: TGTGCCAGCAGTGAAGACAGAGCGGGAGGGTACAATGAGCAGTTCTTC
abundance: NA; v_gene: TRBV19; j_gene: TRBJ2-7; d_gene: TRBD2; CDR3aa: CASSIRLAGSYEQYF; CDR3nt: TGTGCCAGTAGTATCAGACTAGCGGGCTCCTACGAGCAGTACTTC
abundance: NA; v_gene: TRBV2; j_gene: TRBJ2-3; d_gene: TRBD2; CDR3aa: CASTSASGSTDTQYF; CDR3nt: TGTGCCAGCACCTCGGCTAGCGGTAGCACAGATACGCAGTATTTT
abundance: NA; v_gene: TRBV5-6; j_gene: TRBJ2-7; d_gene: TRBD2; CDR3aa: CASSFGTSLYEQYF; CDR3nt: TGTGCCAGCAGCTTCGGGACTAGTCTCTACGAGCAGTACTTC
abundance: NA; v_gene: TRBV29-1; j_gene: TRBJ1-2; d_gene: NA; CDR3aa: CSVVEPGKFYGYTF; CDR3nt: TGCAGCGTTGTGGAGCCAGGGAAGTTCTATGGCTACACCTTC
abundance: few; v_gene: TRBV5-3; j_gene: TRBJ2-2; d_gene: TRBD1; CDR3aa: CASSVDRVDYRELFF; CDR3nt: TGTGCCAGCAGCGTCGACAGGGTGGATTACCGGGAGCTGTTTTTT
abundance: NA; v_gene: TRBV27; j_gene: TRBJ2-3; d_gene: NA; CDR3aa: CASGFRADTQYF; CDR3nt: TGTGCCAGCGGGTTCAGGGCAGATACGCAGTATTTT
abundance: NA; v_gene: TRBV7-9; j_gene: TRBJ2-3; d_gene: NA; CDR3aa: CASSSGGANTDTQYF; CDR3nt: TGTGCCAGCAGCTCCGGGGGTGCGAATACAGATACGCAGTATTTT
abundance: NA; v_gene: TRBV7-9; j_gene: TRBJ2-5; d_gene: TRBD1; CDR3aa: CASSSTGAGETQYF; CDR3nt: TGTGCCAGCAGCTCGACAGGGGCGGGAGAGACCCAGTACTTC
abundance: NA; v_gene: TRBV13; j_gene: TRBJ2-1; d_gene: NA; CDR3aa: CASSLGGITYNEQFF; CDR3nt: TGTGCCAGCAGCTTAGGAGGGATTACCTACAATGAGCAGTTCTTC
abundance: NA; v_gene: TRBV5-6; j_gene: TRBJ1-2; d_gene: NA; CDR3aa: CASSPTRNYGYTF; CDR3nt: TGTGCCAGCAGCCCGACGCGCAACTATGGCTACACCTTC
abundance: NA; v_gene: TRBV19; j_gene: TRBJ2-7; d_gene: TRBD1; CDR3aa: CASSFSLDRDEQYF; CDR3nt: TGTGCCAGTAGTTTCTCCCTGGACAGGGACGAGCAGTACTTC
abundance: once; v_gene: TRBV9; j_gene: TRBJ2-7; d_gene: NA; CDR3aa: CASSVALGNYEQYF; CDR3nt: TGTGCCAGCAGCGTAGCTCTGGGGAACTACGAGCAGTACTTC
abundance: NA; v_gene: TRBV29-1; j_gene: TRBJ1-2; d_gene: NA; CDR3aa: CSVLSSVDGDTF; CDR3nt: TGCAGCGTTCTAAGTAGTGTAGACGGTGACACCTTC
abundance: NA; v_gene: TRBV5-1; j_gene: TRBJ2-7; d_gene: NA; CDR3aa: CASTPQAAREEEQYF; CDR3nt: TGCGCCAGCACTCCCCAGGCTGCCCGCGAAGAGGAGCAGTACTTC